This is a list of T cell receptor beta chains from one sample in a study of regulatory T cells in long-lasting Graves disease. TCRdb re-derived calls from the multiplex PCR reads in MiXCR, one entry per CDR3 protein. Of 600,000 to 850,000 distinct CDR3 sequences in the sample, approximately 31% are singletons; the top ten hold about two fifths. The input for sequencing was peripheral blood mononuclear cells (PBMCs), taken when the disease was refractory, from a patient treated with antithyroid drugs. These receptors were taken from a female donor with Graves disease. Each CDR3 is given with its conserved first and last residue. The D gene is left open where the match is weak. The size of a clone is reported for some rows only, either as once, few or many, or as a class for expanded clones.

TRBD1	TRBV6-1	NA	TRBJ1-2	CASRLQGAEDYGYTF	TGTGCCAGCAGACTACAGGGGGCGGAGGACTATGGCTACACCTTC
NA	TRBV2	few	TRBJ2-3	CASGSERSTDTQYF	TGTGCCAGCGGTTCGGAGCGGAGCACAGATACGCAGTATTTT
TRBD1	TRBV20-1	few	TRBJ1-2	CSARRTGDRPNYGYTF	TGCAGTGCTAGGCGCACAGGGGACCGACCTAACTATGGCTACACCTTC
TRBD2	TRBV20-1	few	TRBJ2-1	CSARDSLAGSYNEQFF	TGCAGTGCTAGAGATAGCCTAGCGGGTTCCTACAATGAGCAGTTCTTC
NA	TRBV11-2	few	TRBJ1-5	CASSFGGANQPQHF	TGTGCCAGCAGCTTCGGGGGGGCCAATCAGCCCCAGCATTTT
NA	TRBV28	many	TRBJ1-4	CASLIPGGAGKLFF	TGTGCCAGCTTGATCCCCGGGGGGGCAGGAAAACTGTTTTTT
NA	TRBV7-7	few	TRBJ2-7	CASSPRASPPYEQYF	TGTGCCAGCAGCCCCAGGGCGTCGCCACCCTACGAGCAGTACTTC
NA	TRBV6-5	NA	TRBJ1-5	CASSYSFGQPQHF	TGTGCCAGCAGTTACTCCTTTGGCCAGCCCCAGCATTTT
NA	TRBV6-1	few	TRBJ1-1	CASRGSPIGNTEAFF	TGTGCCAGCAGGGGTAGTCCAATAGGGAACACTGAAGCTTTCTTT
TRBD2	TRBV27	NA	TRBJ2-7	CASSPLAGASSYEQYF	TGTGCCAGCAGTCCTTTAGCGGGAGCGAGCTCCTACGAGCAGTACTTC
NA	TRBV10-3	few	TRBJ2-5	CAIIVKSSCRLGRSWETQYF	TGTGCCATCATAGTGAAGTCCAGCTGTCGTCTCGGCAGGAGTTGGGAGACCCAGTACTTC
TRBD1	TRBV28	NA	TRBJ2-2	CASSLRQGAGTGELFF	TGTGCCAGCAGTTTACGGCAGGGGGCTGGCACCGGGGAGCTGTTTTTT
NA	TRBV15	NA	TRBJ1-6	CATSREGGNSPLHF	TGTGCCACCAGCAGGGAGGGGGGGAATTCACCCCTCCACTTT
NA	TRBV18	few	TRBJ1-4	CASSPRQLPEGEKLFF	TGTGCCAGCTCACCACGACAGTTGCCGGAGGGCGAAAAACTGTTTTTT
TRBD1	TRBV28	many	TRBJ1-5	CASSPTGGSNQPQHF	TGTGCCAGCAGTCCGACAGGGGGCTCCAATCAGCCCCAGCATTTT
TRBD2	TRBV29-1	NA	TRBJ2-3	CSVQNAMAGGMGTQYF	TGCAGCGTCCAAAACGCCATGGCGGGGGGCATGGGTACGCAGTATTTT
NA	TRBV3-1	NA	TRBJ1-3	CASSRSGAGTSNRNTIYF	TGTGCCAGCAGCCGAAGTGGGGCAGGGACCAGCAATAGAAACACCATATATTTT
NA	TRBV12-3/TRBV12-4	few	TRBJ1-3	CASSADRTFSGNTIYF	TGTGCCAGCAGTGCCGACAGGACTTTCTCTGGAAACACCATATATTTT
NA	TRBV20-1	NA	TRBJ1-4	CSASLSGTNEKLFF	TGCAGTGCTAGTTTATCGGGGACTAATGAAAAACTGTTTTTT
NA	TRBV15	few	TRBJ2-6	CATSTDFSGANVLTF	TGTGCCACCAGCACGGACTTCTCTGGGGCCAACGTCCTGACTTTC
TRBD1	TRBV6-2/TRBV6-3	many	TRBJ2-7	CASSYRDRVNEQYF	TGTGCCAGCAGTTACCGGGACAGGGTGAACGAGCAGTACTTC
NA	TRBV20-1	NA	TRBJ1-2	CSASLKGGFYGYTF	TGCAGTGCTAGTCTGAAAGGGGGTTTTTATGGCTACACCTTC
TRBD1	TRBV30	NA	TRBJ1-1	CAWDSTGGTEAFF	TGTGCCTGGGATTCTACAGGGGGAACTGAAGCTTTCTTT
TRBD1	TRBV19	NA	TRBJ1-2	CASSSRPGQARFGYTF	TGTGCCAGTAGTTCTCGACCAGGACAGGCTCGTTTCGGATACACCTTC
NA	TRBV27	NA	TRBJ1-2	CASSLNEGNLYGYTF	TGTGCCAGCAGTTTAAACGAGGGGAACCTCTATGGCTACACCTTC
TRBD1	TRBV27	many	TRBJ1-6	CASSLSPTGEYNSPLHF	TGTGCCAGCAGTTTATCGCCGACAGGGGAATATAATTCACCCCTCCACTTT
NA	TRBV20-1	NA	TRBJ2-7	CSAGPGGQTYEQYF	TGCAGTGCGGGCCCGGGTGGACAAACCTACGAGCAGTACTTC
TRBD2	TRBV11-2	many	TRBJ2-7	CASSPGLVIGEQYF	TGTGCCAGCAGCCCAGGACTAGTCATTGGGGAGCAGTACTTC
TRBD1	TRBV6-5	few	TRBJ2-7	CASSYSIGQGAYEQYF	TGTGCCAGCAGTTACTCGATAGGACAGGGGGCCTACGAGCAGTACTTC
NA	TRBV7-9	NA	TRBJ1-1	CASSLVGGSGIKFGAFF	TGTGCCAGCAGCTTAGTAGGAGGTTCGGGTATCAAATTTGGGGCTTTCTTT
TRBD1	TRBV2	NA	TRBJ1-6	CARRPGTGNSPLHF	TGTGCCCGCAGGCCCGGGACAGGGAATTCACCCCTCCACTTT
TRBD1	TRBV12-3/TRBV12-4	NA	TRBJ2-2	CASRKTGGNTGELFF	TGTGCCAGCAGGAAGACAGGGGGCAACACCGGGGAGCTGTTTTTT